The source of this T cell receptor beta chain is a study of PD-1 blockade in classical Hodgkin lymphoma. Study conclusions and caveats: Newly diagnosed patients had baseline TCR diversity that was reportedly lower than that of healthy donors.

Time point of the sample: newly diagnosed, previously untreated cHL patient sample. As to this clone: Antigen unknown.

J gave up 0 bases and V 8 bases, and 7 bases lay outside the gene matches. Germline assignment: CDR1 MDHEN and CDR2 SYDVKM. CDR3 size: 15 residues. The protocol was immunoSEQ multiplex PCR, while the TCRdb copy is restricted to in-frame clones and leaves out a portion. The table includes tens of thousands of clones, about 94% detected once. The sequencing sample was made of peripheral blood mononuclear cells (PBMCs). The sequence was collected from a human donor with classical Hodgkin lymphoma. This chain joins TRBV28 and TRBJ1-5, with 7 bases that match TRBD1. CDR3 DNA: TGTGCCAGCGGAACGACAGGGATTAGCAATCAGCCCCAGCATTTT. Translation gives CASGTTGISNQPQHF.